The T cell receptor (beta chain) under discussion was sequenced for a study of T cells in Graves' hyperthyroidism and ophthalmopathy. Study-wide findings and caveats: By a 13 V-J model, ophthalmopathy was set apart from stable hyperthyroidism. Most thyroid clonotypes with frequency above 0.001 were detected in blood.

TCR beta CDR3 regions were amplified from RNA. In the first-round RT-PCR of the TCR CDR3, the HTBI primer set was used. TCRdb independently ran MiXCR on the multiplex PCR reads; one entry per CDR3 protein. This table has about 600,000 distinct CDR3 sequences, more than 15% appearing once. CDR1 and CDR2 (germline): MNHNS, SASEGT. This CDR3 is built from 15 residues. V lost 0 bases to trimming and J lost 9 bases; unmatched junction nucleotides: 6. This clonotype has just a few counts. Its antigen remains unknown. Each ophthalmopathy patient scored at least 3 on the Clinical Activity Score and at least 4 on NOSPECS grade, with duration under 3 months. Diagnoses used clinical symptoms, serum thyroxine and TRAb, thyroid ultrasound and orbital computed tomography.

This TCR derives from a woman in her forties with Graves' ophthalmopathy. What was sequenced was blood. V gene TRBV6-1 combines with J gene TRBJ2-1; 9 nucleotides match TRBD1. CDR3 protein: CASSEAGQGYGEQFF. The CDR3 coding sequence is TGTGCCAGCAGTGAAGCGGGACAGGGATATGGTGAGCAGTTCTTC.